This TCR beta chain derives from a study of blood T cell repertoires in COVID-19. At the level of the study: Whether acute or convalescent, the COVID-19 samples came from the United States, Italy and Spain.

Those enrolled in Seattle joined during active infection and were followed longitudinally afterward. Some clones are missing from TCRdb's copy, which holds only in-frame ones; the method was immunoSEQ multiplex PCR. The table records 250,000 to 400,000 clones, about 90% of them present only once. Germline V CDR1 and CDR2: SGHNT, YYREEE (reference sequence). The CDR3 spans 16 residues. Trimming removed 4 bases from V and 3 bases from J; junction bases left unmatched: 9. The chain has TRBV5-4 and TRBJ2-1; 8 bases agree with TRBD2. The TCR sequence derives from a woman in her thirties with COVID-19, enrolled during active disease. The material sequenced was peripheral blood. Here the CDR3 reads CASSTAGTRSYNEQFF. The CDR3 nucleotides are TGTGCCAGCAGCACCGCCGGGACTAGAAGCTACAATGAGCAGTTCTTC.